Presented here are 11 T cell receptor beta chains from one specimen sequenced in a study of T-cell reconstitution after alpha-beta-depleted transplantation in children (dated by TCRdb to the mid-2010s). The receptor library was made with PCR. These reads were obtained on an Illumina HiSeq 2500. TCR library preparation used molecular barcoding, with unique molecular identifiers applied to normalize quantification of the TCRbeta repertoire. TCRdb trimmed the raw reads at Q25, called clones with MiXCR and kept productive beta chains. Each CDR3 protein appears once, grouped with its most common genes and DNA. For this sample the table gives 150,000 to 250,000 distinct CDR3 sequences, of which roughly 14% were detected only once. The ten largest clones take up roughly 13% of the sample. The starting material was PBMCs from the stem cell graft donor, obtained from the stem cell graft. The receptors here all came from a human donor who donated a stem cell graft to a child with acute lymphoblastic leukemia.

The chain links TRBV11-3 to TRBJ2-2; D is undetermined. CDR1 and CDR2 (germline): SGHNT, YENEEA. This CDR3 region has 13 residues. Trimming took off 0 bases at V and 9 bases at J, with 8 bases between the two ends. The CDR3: CASSLDQQRELFF. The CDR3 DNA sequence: TGTGCCAGCAGCTTAGACCAGCAAAGGGAGCTGTTTTTT.

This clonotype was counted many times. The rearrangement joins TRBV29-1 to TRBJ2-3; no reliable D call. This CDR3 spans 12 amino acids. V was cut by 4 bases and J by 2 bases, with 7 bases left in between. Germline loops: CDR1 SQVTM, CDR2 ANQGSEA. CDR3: CSVGAFTDTQYF. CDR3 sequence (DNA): TGCAGCGTTGGGGCCTTCACAGATACGCAGTATTTT.

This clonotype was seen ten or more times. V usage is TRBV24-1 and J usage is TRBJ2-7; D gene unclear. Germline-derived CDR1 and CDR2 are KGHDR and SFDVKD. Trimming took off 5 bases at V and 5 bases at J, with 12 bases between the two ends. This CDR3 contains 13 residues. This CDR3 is CATSVDAEDEQYF. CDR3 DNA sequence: TGTGCCACCAGTGTCGATGCCGAGGACGAGCAGTACTTC.

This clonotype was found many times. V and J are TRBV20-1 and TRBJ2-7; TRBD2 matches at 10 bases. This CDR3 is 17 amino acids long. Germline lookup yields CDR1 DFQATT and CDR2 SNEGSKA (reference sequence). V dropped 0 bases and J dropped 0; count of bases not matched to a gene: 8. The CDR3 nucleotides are TGCAGTGCTAGAGACCTCGGACTAGCGGTGAGCTCCTACGAGCAGTACTTC. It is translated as CSARDLGLAVSSYEQYF.

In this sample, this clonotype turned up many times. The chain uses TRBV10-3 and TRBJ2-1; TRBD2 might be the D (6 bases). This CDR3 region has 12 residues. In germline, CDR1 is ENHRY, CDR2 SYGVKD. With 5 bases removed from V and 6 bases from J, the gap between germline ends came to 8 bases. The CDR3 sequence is CAISPTSNEQFF. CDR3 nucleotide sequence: TGTGCCATCAGTCCGACTAGCAATGAGCAGTTCTTC.

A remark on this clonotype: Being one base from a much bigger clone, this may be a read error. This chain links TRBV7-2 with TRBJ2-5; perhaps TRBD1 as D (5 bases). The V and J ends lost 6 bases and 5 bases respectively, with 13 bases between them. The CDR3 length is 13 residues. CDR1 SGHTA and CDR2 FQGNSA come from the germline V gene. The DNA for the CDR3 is TGTGCCAGCAGGCTTAGACAGTTGGAGACCCAGTACTTC. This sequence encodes CASRLRQLETQYF.

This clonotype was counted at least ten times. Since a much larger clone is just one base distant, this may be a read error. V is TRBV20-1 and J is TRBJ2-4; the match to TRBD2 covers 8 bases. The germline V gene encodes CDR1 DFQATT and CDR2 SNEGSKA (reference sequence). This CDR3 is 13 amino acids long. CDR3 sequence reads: CSASQTSGNSQYF. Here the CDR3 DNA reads TGCAGTGCTAGCCAAACTAGCGGAAACAGTCAGTACTTC.

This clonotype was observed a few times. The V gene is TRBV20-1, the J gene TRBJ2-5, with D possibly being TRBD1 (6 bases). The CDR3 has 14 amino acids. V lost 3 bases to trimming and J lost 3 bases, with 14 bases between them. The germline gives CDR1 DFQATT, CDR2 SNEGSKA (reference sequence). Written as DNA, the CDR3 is TGCAGTGCTAGTGGGCAGGGGTCCGAAGAGACCCAGTACTTC. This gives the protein CSASGQGSEETQYF.

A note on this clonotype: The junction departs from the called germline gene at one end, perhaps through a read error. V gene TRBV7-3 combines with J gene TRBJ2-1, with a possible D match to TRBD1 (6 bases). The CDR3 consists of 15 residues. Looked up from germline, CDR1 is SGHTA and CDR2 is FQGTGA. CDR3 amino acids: CASSFTGSSYNEHFF. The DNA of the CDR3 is TGTGCCAGCAGCTTTACAGGGTCCTCTTACAATGAGCATTTCTTC.

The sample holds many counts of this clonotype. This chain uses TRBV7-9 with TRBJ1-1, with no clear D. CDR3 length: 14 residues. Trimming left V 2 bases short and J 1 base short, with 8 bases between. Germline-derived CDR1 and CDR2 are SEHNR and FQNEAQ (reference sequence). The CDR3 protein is CASSLNHQNTEAFF. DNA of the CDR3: TGTGCCAGCAGCTTAAACCATCAGAACACTGAAGCTTTCTTT.

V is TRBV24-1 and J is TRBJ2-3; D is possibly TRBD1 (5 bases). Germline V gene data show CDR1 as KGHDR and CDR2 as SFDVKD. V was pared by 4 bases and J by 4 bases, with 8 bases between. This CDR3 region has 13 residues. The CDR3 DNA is TGTGCCACCAGTGACCCAGGGTCAGATACGCAGTATTTT. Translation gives CATSDPGSDTQYF.